The present TCR beta chain was sequenced within a study of blood T cell repertoires in COVID-19. On the study more broadly: The cDNA or gDNA used as material had been derived from T cells, B-cell-depleted T cells, or PBMCs.

Sequencing used immunoSEQ multiplex PCR; TCRdb keeps in-frame clones, though not all of them. The sample lists 150,000 or so clones; approximately 82% were seen once. The CDR3 runs 14 residues. Germline lookup yields CDR1 LGHNT and CDR2 FRNRAP. V was pared by 6 bases and J by 10 bases, with 16 bases between. This clone has more than one count but fewer than ten. This chain connects TRBV12-5 to TRBJ1-6; D may be TRBD1 (5 bases). The sequence came from a woman of 80 years or more with acute or convalescent COVID-19. Material: peripheral blood. CDR3 amino acids: CASGRRQKGSPLHF. In nucleotides, the CDR3 is TGTGCTAGTGGCCGCCGACAGAAAGGATCACCCCTCCACTTT.